This T cell receptor (beta chain) appears in the sequencing data of a study of vaccination and CD4 T cells after COVID-19. Study-level background: Drawing of post-COVID samples took place a median around 110 days after diagnosis (range 35 to 161). Study results and limitations: Spike mono-reactivity was the property of 304 of 307 vaccine-specific clones in convalescent patients.

Regarding this clonotype: Its antigen remains unidentified.

Treatment described: roughly 10-day PBMC culture with coronavirus spike peptide pools or control peptides (ViraFEST assay). Samples of CD4+ T cells were obtained from the unexposed donor before the COVID-19 pandemic (2011-2018). The Oncomine TCR Beta short-read assay was applied to DNA of cultured CD4+ T cells. It was from cultured CD4+ T cells that genomic DNA was extracted. TCRdb passed the PCR reads through MiXCR, listing each CDR3 protein once. The repertoire holds 6,500 to 9,000 distinct CDR3 sequences, with 30% to 45% as singletons. Material for sequencing was CD4+ T cells from blood, cultured in vitro. This sequence originates from a human donor in good health.

For the CDR3, the DNA is TGTGCCAGCTCACCTTGGGACAGCTCCTACGAGCAGTACTTC. It yields the protein CASSPWDSSYEQYF. The chain is built from TRBV18 and TRBJ2-7, with 7 bases fitting TRBD1. V gave up 3 bases and J gave up 0 bases; unmatched junction bases: 2. The CDR3 extends over 14 amino acids. CDR1 and CDR2 (germline): KGHSH, LQKENI.